The 2 T cell receptor beta chains in this list originate from one sample, sequenced in a study of human thymus T cells (dated by TCRdb to the early 2020s). The protocol used for the library was the immunoSEQ multiplex PCR assay. The table was pulled from immuneACCESS by TCRdb, which kept in-frame rearrangements only. Such tables lose some clones; where checked, under half of the loss comes from unresolved V genes, and the rest has no known cause. In all, the sample holds around 130,000 clones, and about 95% of those were seen once. The ten largest clonotypes hold less than 0.03% of the sample. Thymus tissue was obtained as surgical resects removed during corrective cardiac surgery. The sequencing sample was made of thymus tissue. These receptors originate from a boy under two years old with a congenital heart defect but otherwise immunologically healthy.

This chain uses TRBV12-5 with TRBJ1-2; unclear D gene. Germline CDR1 LGHNT, CDR2 FRNRAP. The CDR3 totals 15 residues. Trimming stripped 7 bases from V and 4 bases from J, with 19 bases between. The CDR3 DNA reads TGTGCTAGTGTGACGAGTGGCCCAGGCGGCTATGGCTACACCTTC. This codes for CASVTSGPGGYGYTF.

The gene calls are TRBV9 and TRBJ2-1; tentative D call: TRBD2 (5 bases). The V end lost 2 bases, the J end lost 6 bases, and 18 bases lay between the germline ends. The germline CDR1 and CDR2 sequences are SGDLS and YYNGEE. This CDR3 spans 16 amino acids. The CDR3 here is CASSVSGGNGINEQFF. The CDR3 DNA follows: TGTGCCAGCAGCGTTTCCGGAGGAAATGGGATCAATGAGCAGTTCTTC.